These 31 T cell receptor beta chains share one sample of origin, sequenced in a study of blood T cell repertoires in COVID-19. Method: immunoSEQ multiplex PCR; TCRdb's copy keeps in-frame clones and lacks some. The data contain roughly 120,000 clones, 84% of them singletons. The sequencing input was peripheral blood. The source of these receptors is a woman in her 40s with acute or convalescent COVID-19.

The V gene is TRBV5-6, the J gene TRBJ1-4; D uncertain. The CDR3 contains 15 residues. Germline V gene sequence: CDR1 SGHDT, CDR2 YYEEEE. Trimming cost V 6 bases and J 0 bases, with 12 bases left between them. CDR3: CASNDFTATNEKLFF. CDR3 sequence (DNA): TGTGCCAGCAACGACTTTACTGCAACTAATGAAAAACTGTTTTTT.

The chain employs TRBV7-9 and TRBJ1-1, with 7 bases identical to TRBD1. Germline lookup yields CDR1 SEHNR and CDR2 FQNEAQ (reference sequence). This CDR3 has 13 amino acids. The J segment lost 10 bases and the V segment lost 6 bases, leaving 11 bases of the junction unmatched. The CDR3 DNA reads as TGTGCCAGCAGTCAAGACAGGGTATCTGGAGCTTTCTTT. It encodes CASSQDRVSGAFF.

This chain links TRBV3-1 (or the pseudogene TRBV3-2) with TRBJ2-3, with a tentative D call TRBD2 (7 bases). The CDR3 spans 15 residues. With 1 base removed from V and 6 bases from J, the gap between germline ends came to 14 bases. Germline loops: CDR1 LGHDT, CDR2 YNNKEL (reference sequence). Here the CDR3 reads CASSQAGGVIDTQYF. Written as DNA, the CDR3 is TGTGCCAGCAGCCAAGCGGGGGGCGTGATCGATACGCAGTATTTT.

V and J are TRBV5-5 and TRBJ1-3; 9 nucleotides match TRBD1. The ends lost 1 base at V and 4 bases at J; junction bases unmatched: 9. This CDR3 is 17 amino acids long. The germline gives CDR1 SGHKS, CDR2 YYEKEE (reference sequence). The DNA of the CDR3 is TGTGCCAGCAGCTTGATCCCCACAGGGGGCCAAGGAAACACCATATATTTT. Translated: CASSLIPTGGQGNTIYF.

The chain combines TRBV7-9 with TRBJ1-2, with 10 bases fitting TRBD1. CDR3 size: 14 residues. V lost 6 bases to trimming and J lost 4 bases; unmatched junction nucleotides: 5. Germline CDR1 and CDR2: SEHNR and FQNEAQ (reference sequence). As DNA, the CDR3 is TGTGCCAGCAGACGGACAGGGGGGGTCTATGGCTACACCTTC. This encodes CASRRTGGVYGYTF.

V is TRBV7-2 and J is TRBJ2-6, with 7 nucleotides matching TRBD1. The V and J ends lost 2 bases and 6 bases, in that order; junction bases with no gene match: 13. Germline CDR1 SGHTA, CDR2 FQGNSA. The CDR3 is made up of 18 amino acids. CDR3 residues: CASSLRDSSAFVANVLTF. Written as DNA, the CDR3 is TGTGCCAGCAGCTTAAGGGACAGCTCCGCTTTCGTGGCCAACGTCCTGACTTTC.

This clone was seen only once. This chain uses TRBV10-2 with TRBJ2-1; TRBD2 matches 11 bases. CDR3 length: 15 amino acids. Germline V CDR1 and CDR2: WSHSY, SAAADI. Unmatched junction bases numbered 7, after V lost 6 bases and J lost 6 bases. CDR3 loop: CASSLAGGPGNEQFF. The CDR3 DNA follows: TGCGCCAGCAGCTTAGCGGGGGGGCCAGGCAATGAGCAGTTCTTC.

V usage is TRBV5-1 and J usage is TRBJ2-7; 11 nucleotides align to TRBD2. The germline CDR1 and CDR2 sequences are SGHRS and YFSETQ. The J segment lost 1 base and the V segment lost 5 bases, leaving 8 bases of the junction unmatched. The CDR3 extends over 16 amino acids. In nucleotides, the CDR3 is TGCGCCAGCAGTGTGGGACGGACTAGCGGGTCCTACGAGCAGTACTTC. This translates into CASSVGRTSGSYEQYF.

This clone turned up a few times. V usage is TRBV19 and J usage is TRBJ2-7, with 9 bases aligning to TRBD1. Germline CDR1 reads LNHDA; CDR2 reads SQIVND (reference sequence). The V gene end was trimmed by 6 bases and the J gene end by 7 bases; junction bases not matched to a gene: 7. The CDR3 covers 13 residues. This CDR3 reads CASRDRGSVEQYF. The CDR3 DNA sequence: TGTGCCAGTAGGGACAGGGGTTCTGTGGAGCAGTACTTC.

CDR3 sequence: CASSVAPGGTEAFF. The CDR3, as DNA: TGTGCCAGCAGCGTAGCCCCAGGGGGCACTGAAGCTTTCTTT. The rearrangement joins TRBV9 to TRBJ1-1; TRBD1 aligns across 7 bases. There are 14 residues in the CDR3. Germline assignment: CDR1 SGDLS and CDR2 YYNGEE. The ends lost 0 bases at V and 4 bases at J; junction bases unmatched: 3.

The J gene is TRBJ1-6, the V gene TRBV30; 8 positions agree with TRBD1. V lost 3 bases, J lost 0 bases, and 7 bases stayed unmatched. The CDR3 extends over 17 amino acids. Germline V lookup: CDR1 GTSNPN, CDR2 SVGIG (reference sequence). In DNA form, the CDR3 reads TGTGCCTGGAGGAAAGGGACAGGCGGCTCCTATAATTCACCCCTCCACTTT. This codes for CAWRKGTGGSYNSPLHF.

The CDR3 spells CASSRPGTGSEQFF. The CDR3 DNA reads TGTGCCAGCAGCCGTCCCGGGACAGGGAGTGAGCAGTTCTTC. This chain joins TRBV3-1 (or the pseudogene TRBV3-2) and TRBJ2-1; the match to TRBD1 covers 9 bases. Germline V gene lookup returns CDR1 LGHDT and CDR2 YNNKEL (reference sequence). V lost 4 bases to trimming and J lost 9 bases; unmatched junction nucleotides: 7. The CDR3 runs 14 residues.

The chain is built from TRBV3-1 (or the pseudogene TRBV3-2) and TRBJ1-2; TRBD1 agrees at 8 bases. The CDR3 sequence is 12 residues long. The J segment lost 6 bases and the V segment lost 4 bases, leaving 1 base of the junction unmatched. CDR1 is LGHDT and CDR2 is YNNKEL in the germline V gene (reference sequence). CDR3 region: CASSPRGHGYTF. The CDR3 coding sequence is TGTGCCAGCAGCCCCAGGGGGCATGGCTACACCTTC.

This chain joins TRBV7-9 and TRBJ2-3, with D possibly being TRBD2 (6 bases). There are 15 residues in the CDR3. Germline CDR1 is SEHNR and CDR2 is FQNEAQ (reference sequence). Deletions cut 3 bases from V and 1 base from J, with 11 bases between. CDR3 protein: CASSFGGVGTDTQYF. The CDR3 nucleotides are TGTGCCAGCAGCTTTGGCGGGGTGGGCACAGATACGCAGTATTTT.

The chain has TRBV7-2 and TRBJ2-5, with TRBD2 identical over 8 bases. The CDR3 loop spans 17 amino acids. Germline-derived CDR1 and CDR2 are SGHTA and FQGNSA. The V segment lost 0 bases and the J segment 2 bases; nucleotides outside the gene matches: 8. In DNA, the CDR3 is TGTGCCAGCAGCTTAGCGTCGGGGGGGGTAGGGCAAGAGACCCAGTACTTC. It is translated as CASSLASGGVGQETQYF.

This clone has just one count. The chain combines TRBV18 with TRBJ1-6, with TRBD1 identical over 7 bases. The CDR3 is made up of 17 amino acids. In germline, CDR1 is KGHSH, CDR2 LQKENI. V trimming: 3 bases; J trimming: 9 bases; junction bases outside the gene matches: 14. The CDR3 loop reads CASSPPSADRVISPLHF. The DNA for the CDR3 is TGTGCCAGCTCACCTCCCTCCGCCGACAGGGTGATTTCACCCCTCCACTTT.

This rearrangement joins TRBV6-1 to TRBJ1-2; perhaps TRBD1 as D (5 bases). The CDR3 length is 17 residues. V dropped 2 bases and J dropped 4 bases, with 20 bases sitting between them. CDR1 and CDR2 from the germline V gene are MNHNS and SASEGT. As DNA, the CDR3 is TGTGCCAGCAGTGAAAGGGCGGGGGACTGGGGCGTCTATGGCTACACCTTC. Translation: CASSERAGDWGVYGYTF.

The chain combines TRBV5-1 with TRBJ2-1; no clear D. The CDR3 has 14 residues. V was cut by 0 bases and J by 4 bases, with 8 bases left in between. Germline CDR1 and CDR2: SGHRS and YFSETQ. The CDR3: CASSLGQEYNEQFF. The CDR3 coding sequence is TGCGCCAGCAGCTTGGGTCAGGAATACAATGAGCAGTTCTTC. Supplemented by reference TRBV5-1 and TRBJ2-1, the full variable domain reads KAGVTQTPRYLIKTRGQQVTLSCSPISGHRSVSWYQQTPGQGLQFLFEYFSETQRNKGNFPGRFSGRQFSNSRSEMNVSTLELGDSALYLCASSLGQEYNEQFFGPGTRLTVL.

This chain connects TRBV7-3 to TRBJ2-3, with 12 bases lining up with TRBD1. CDR1 and CDR2 (germline): SGHTA, FQGTGA. J was trimmed by 10 bases and V by 5 bases; bases with no gene match: 10. This CDR3 has 15 amino acids. CDR3 nucleotide sequence: TGTGCCAGCAGCCTGGGACAGGGGGCCCAAGGTCCGCAGTATTTT. As protein: CASSLGQGAQGPQYF.

The V gene is TRBV12-3 or TRBV12-4, the J gene TRBJ1-2; 8 nucleotides agree with TRBD1. Losses at the gene ends were 6 bases for V and 6 bases for J; bases not matched to a gene: 6. This CDR3 region has 13 residues. CDR3 nucleotide sequence: TGTGCCAGCAGCCAGACAGGGGTTCATGGCTACACCTTC. This encodes CASSQTGVHGYTF.

The chain is built from TRBV2 and TRBJ2-7; 9 bases map to TRBD1. The CDR3 totals 13 residues. V shed 7 bases and J 3 bases; nucleotides not matched to a gene: 4. Germline loops: CDR1 SNHLY, CDR2 FYNNEI. The CDR3 DNA reads TGTGCCAGCAAGTTGGACAGGGGCTACGAGCAGTACTTC. It codes for CASKLDRGYEQYF. Full variable domain (remainder filled in from reference TRBV2 and TRBJ2-7): EPEVTQTPSHQVTQMGQEVILRCVPISNHLYFYWYRQILGQKVEFLVSFYNNEISEKSEIFDDQFSVERPDGSNFTLKIRSTKLEDSAMYFCASKLDRGYEQYFGPGTRLTVT.

The chain links TRBV7-9 to TRBJ1-5; TRBD1 might be the D (6 bases). Looked up from germline, CDR1 is SEHNR and CDR2 is FQNEAQ (reference sequence). The CDR3 extends over 14 amino acids. Trimming took 4 bases from V and 5 from J, leaving 12 bases between them. CDR3 bases: TGTGCCAGCAGCTCCCATGAGGGGGATCAGCCCCAGCATTTT. This translates into CASSSHEGDQPQHF.

This clone was observed a single time. The V call is TRBV4-1, the J call TRBJ2-3; 10 bases match TRBD1. Germline V gene lookup returns CDR1 MGHRA and CDR2 YSYEKL. This CDR3 comprises 16 residues. J was trimmed by 4 bases and V by 3 bases; bases with no gene match: 7. This chain's CDR3 is CASSQVWGTGADTQYF. The CDR3 nucleotides read TGCGCCAGCAGCCAGGTGTGGGGGACAGGGGCAGATACGCAGTATTTT.

The chain is built from TRBV23-1 and TRBJ2-7; 11 bases align to TRBD2. TRBV23-1 is annotated as an ORF whose role is uncertain. Germline trimming cut 8 bases from V and 0 bases from J; bases unmatched to any gene: 6. The CDR3 consists of 15 residues. The CDR3 DNA sequence: TGCGCCAGCCGTAAGCTAGCGGGGGGCTCCTACGAGCAGTACTTC. As protein: CASRKLAGGSYEQYF.

The J gene is TRBJ2-2, the V gene TRBV19; 8 bases fit TRBD1. V lost 3 bases to trimming and J lost 5 bases; unmatched junction nucleotides: 2. The V gene's germline CDR1 is LNHDA and CDR2 SQIVND (reference sequence). The CDR3 runs 14 residues. The CDR3 DNA reads TGTGCCAGTAGTATCAGGACAGGGACCGGGGAGCTGTTTTTT. Translation: CASSIRTGTGELFF.

The chain couples TRBV18 to TRBJ2-2; D is perhaps TRBD1 (6 bases). Germline values: CDR1 KGHSH, CDR2 LQKENI. Trimming stripped 6 bases from V and 1 base from J, with 12 bases between. The CDR3 contains 15 residues. CDR3 bases: TGTGCCAGCTCGACGGGACAACGGAACACCGGGGAGCTGTTTTTT. This codes for CASSTGQRNTGELFF.

The chain joins TRBV6-5 to TRBJ1-1, with unresolved D. Trimming left V 0 bases short and J 6 bases short, with 14 bases between. Germline V gene sequence: CDR1 MNHEY, CDR2 SVGAGI. There are 15 residues in the CDR3. DNA for the CDR3: TGTGCCAGCAGTTACTCGACGGGCGGGCGGGCTGAAGCTTTCTTT. This codes for CASSYSTGGRAEAFF.

The chain recombines TRBV11-2 with TRBJ1-3; weak D call: TRBD1 (5 bases). The CDR3 covers 12 residues. Germline values: CDR1 SGHAT, CDR2 FQNNGV. With 8 bases removed from V and 14 bases from J, the gap between germline ends came to 19 bases. The CDR3 region has the DNA TGTGCCAGCGGCCCGACGGATTCGGGGGTATATTTT. Translation gives CASGPTDSGVYF.

This clone was seen just once. The V and J genes are TRBV2 and TRBJ2-1; a weak D match, TRBD1 (5 bases). V was shortened by 6 bases and J by 7 bases, with 19 bases between the two germline ends. Germline V CDR1 and CDR2: SNHLY, FYNNEI. The CDR3 spans 15 residues. CDR3 loop: CASSGDAGFLNEQFF. DNA for the CDR3: TGTGCCAGCAGCGGCGACGCAGGGTTTTTAAATGAGCAGTTCTTC.

A word on this clone: This same CDR3 is encoded by further DNA sequences in the sample. The chain is built from TRBV2 and TRBJ1-1, with no clear D. With 3 bases removed from V and 4 bases from J, the gap between germline ends came to 6 bases. Germline CDR1 is SNHLY and CDR2 is FYNNEI. The CDR3 spans 12 residues. As DNA, the CDR3 is TGTGCCAGCAGTGACGATAGCACTGAAGCTTTCTTT. Its translation is CASSDDSTEAFF.

The rearrangement joins TRBV5-1 to TRBJ2-7; 7 bases are a match to TRBD1. This CDR3 region has 14 residues. Germline trimming cut 0 bases from V and 5 bases from J; bases unmatched to any gene: 5. The germline CDR1 and CDR2 sequences are SGHRS and YFSETQ. CDR3 coding DNA: TGCGCCAGCAGCTTGGCGGACAGGTCGGACGAGCAGTACTTC. Protein: CASSLADRSDEQYF.